The sequence of this T cell receptor (beta chain) was determined in a study of CD8 T cells in Susac syndrome. V lost 3 bases to trimming and J lost 0 bases, with 8 bases between them. Germline lookup yields CDR1 SGHTA and CDR2 FQGNSA. The CDR3 covers 14 residues. cDNA came from about 0.46 to 1 ug RNA primed by random hexamers. With immunoSEQ multiplex PCR, TCR beta CDR3 was amplified across 54 Vbeta and 13 Jbeta. TCRdb called the immunoSEQ multiplex PCR reads again in MiXCR, with one record for every CDR3 protein. The sample shows some 110,000 distinct CDR3 sequences, approximately 93% of them seen only once. Overall study results and limits: The study admitted that it had a relatively small number of individuals in its TCR sequencing and HLA analysis.

For this clonotype: Its antigen is unknown.

Sequencing of TCR beta drew on CD8+ and CD4+ T cells from blood. Negative isolation yielded CD4+ and CD8+ T cells, and FACS enriched TEMRA cells. The chain joins TRBV7-2 to TRBJ1-1; D not certain. Sequenced input: CD4+ T cells from PBMCs. This clonotype originated in a human donor with multiple sclerosis. CDR3 DNA: TGTGCCAGCAGCTTCGCCATGATGAACACTGAAGCTTTCTTT. Translating it yields CASSFAMMNTEAFF.